Sequencing of this T cell receptor (beta chain) was carried out in a study of cytomegalovirus exposure and HLA in healthy donors. Overall study context: In terms of ancestry, the Caucasian-associated cluster contained 75% to 90% of the approximately 420 genotyped donors.

Primers: 60 Vbeta forward and 13 Jbeta reverse. Produced via immunoSEQ multiplex PCR; TCRdb's table is partial and in-frame only. The table shows nearly 80,000 clones, with 79% occurring only once. Study results and caveats: Altogether, around 160 TCR beta chains were recorded as cytomegalovirus-associated. In a later analysis, CMV-associated beta chains were mostly HLA-associated, it appeared.

Each donor was healthy, and each was a bone marrow donor. Points on this clone: Its antigen is as yet unknown.

The CDR3 has 16 residues. CDR1 is KGHSH, CDR2 LQKENI, per germline. V shed 6 bases and J 3 bases; nucleotides not matched to a gene: 10. The sequence was obtained from a woman aged 40 to 50 in good health and CMV-seropositive. The specimen was PBMCs. The rearrangement uses TRBV18 and TRBJ1-4; 7 bases are shared with TRBD1. The CDR3 DNA follows: TGTGCCAGCTCGCCTCGACAGGGTCACTCTAATGAAAAACTGTTTTTT. This translates into CASSPRQGHSNEKLFF.